A single sample gave rise to the 8 T cell receptor beta chains below, sequenced in a study of post-analysis software for immune sequencing data. Study conclusions and caveats: About 5 TRBV segments were significantly more frequent in patients than in controls. TRBV5-6, TRBV5-1 and TRBV20-1 were among these segments.

Their cognate antigens are unknown. The library was made from cDNA and included unique molecular identifiers. One entry per CDR3 protein results from TCRdb running MiXCR on the PCR reads. The sample yields some 690,000 distinct CDR3 sequences, 59% seen once. The sequencing input was blood. The receptor set was obtained from a girl aged 2 to 9 with multiple sclerosis.

V gene TRBV20-1 combines with J gene TRBJ2-3; 10 bases are shared with TRBD2. There are 16 residues in the CDR3. Germline V gives CDR1 DFQATT, CDR2 SNEGSKA (reference sequence). J gave up 5 bases and V 3 bases, and 11 bases lay outside the gene matches. The CDR3 DNA reads TGCAGTGCTAGTTCGGTAGCGGGAGGTAGTTTAGATACGCAGTATTTT. Protein product: CSASSVAGGSLDTQYF.

CDR3 amino acids: CATYTLQGRSNEQFF. CDR3 in DNA: TGTGCCACCTATACCTTACAGGGAAGGTCCAATGAGCAGTTCTTC. The chain carries TRBV10-3 and TRBJ2-1, with a tentative D call TRBD1 (6 bases). There are 15 residues in the CDR3. V shed 10 bases and J shed 6 bases, with 22 bases lying between them. The V gene's germline CDR1 is ENHRY and CDR2 SYGVKD.

This clonotype has a handful of counts. CDR3 residues: CASSDPSGASYNEQFF. Here the CDR3 DNA reads TGTGCCAGCAGTGACCCCAGTGGGGCCTCCTACAATGAGCAGTTCTTC. V and J are TRBV28 and TRBJ2-1; D might be TRBD1 (5 bases). This CDR3 region has 16 residues. V was trimmed by 5 bases and J by 0 bases, leaving 14 bases between them. Germline lookup yields CDR1 MDHEN and CDR2 SYDVKM. Based on the CDR3 plus reference TRBV28 and TRBJ2-1, the full variable domain is DVKVTQSSRYLVKRTGEKVFLECVQDMDHENMFWYRQDPGLGLRLIYFSYDVKMKEKGDIPEGYSVSREKKERFSLILESASTNQTSMYLCASSDPSGASYNEQFFGPGTRLTVL.

The chain has TRBV30 and TRBJ1-1; D remains unclear. Per germline, CDR1 GTSNPN and CDR2 SVGIG (reference sequence). The CDR3 has 11 amino acids. V lost 0 bases, J lost 11 bases, and 10 bases lay in between. The DNA of the CDR3 is TGTGCCTGGAGTGTTGGTACGGGGGCTTTCTTT. Its translation: CAWSVGTGAFF. The full variable domain, in which reference TRBV30 and TRBJ1-1 provide the parts outside the CDR3, is SQTIHQWPATLVQPVGSPLSLECTVEGTSNPNLYWYRQAAGRGLQLLFYSVGIGQISSEVPQNLSASRPQDRQFILSSKKLLLSDSGFYLCAWSVGTGAFFGQGTRLTVV.

This clonotype occurred once. The chain recombines TRBV20-1 with TRBJ2-7; 12 bases line up with TRBD2. CDR3 length equals 17 residues. The V segment lost 2 bases and the J segment 7 bases; nucleotides outside the gene matches: 15. Per germline, CDR1 DFQATT and CDR2 SNEGSKA (reference sequence). The CDR3 sequence: CSARLLAGGLSYNEQYF. CDR3 DNA sequence: TGCAGTGCTAGACTACTAGCGGGAGGCCTCTCCTACAATGAGCAGTACTTC.

The chain has TRBV11-2 and TRBJ2-1; TRBD2 aligns across 8 bases. CDR3 size: 13 residues. Germline V gives CDR1 SGHAT, CDR2 FQNNGV. V was pared by 6 bases and J by 6 bases, with 4 bases of the junction left unmatched. CDR3 nucleotide sequence: TGTGCCAGCAGGGGCGGGGGGCGCAATGAGCAGTTCTTC. Encoded protein: CASRGGGRNEQFF. The variable domain in full, with the rest retrieved from reference TRBV11-2 and TRBJ2-1, is EAGVAQSPRYKIIEKRQSVAFWCNPISGHATLYWYQQILGQGPKLLIQFQNNGVVDDSQLPKDRFSAERLKGVDSTLKIQPAKLEDSAVYLCASRGGGRNEQFFGPGTRLTVL.

The J gene is TRBJ2-1, the V gene TRBV6-1; TRBD2 agrees at 10 bases. Unmatched junction bases numbered 6, after V lost 3 bases and J lost 4 bases. CDR1 is MNHNS and CDR2 is SASEGT in the germline V gene. The CDR3 contains 16 residues. This CDR3 is CASSDFPSGGYNEQFF. The CDR3 nucleotides are TGTGCCAGCAGTGATTTCCCTAGCGGGGGTTACAATGAGCAGTTCTTC.

The V call is TRBV3-1, the J call TRBJ2-3; 7 nucleotides line up with TRBD1. Trimming cost V 5 bases and J 6 bases; bases outside gene matches: 5. Per the germline V gene, CDR1 is LGHDT and CDR2 is YNNKEL (reference sequence). The CDR3 extends over 13 amino acids. The CDR3 loop reads CASSSQGVDTQYF. The CDR3 DNA sequence: TGTGCCAGCAGCTCCCAGGGGGTGGATACGCAGTATTTT.